The 18 T cell receptor beta chains reported below all come from one sample, sequenced in a study of cytomegalovirus exposure and HLA in healthy donors. PCR employed 60 Vbeta and 13 Jbeta primers. The assay was immunoSEQ multiplex PCR, and TCRdb's table has in-frame clones only and misses some. Found here are about 130,000 clones, roughly 70% of them singletons; the top ten hold 4.3%. The sequenced material came from PBMCs. The receptors were gathered from a man in his late teens or twenties in good health and CMV-seropositive.

This clone was seen more than once but under ten times. The rearrangement joins TRBV2 to TRBJ1-2; 9 bases are a match to TRBD1. With 10 bases clipped from V and 5 bases from J, the junction kept 11 bases outside the gene matches. The CDR3 has 14 residues. From germline, CDR1 is SNHLY and CDR2 FYNNEI. CDR3 DNA sequence: TGTGCCAAACCGGGACAGGGTCATATTTATGGCTACACCTTC. As protein: CAKPGQGHIYGYTF.

The V gene is TRBV9, the J gene TRBJ1-2; 7 bases align to TRBD1. Germline CDR1 SGDLS, CDR2 YYNGEE. The CDR3 extends over 14 amino acids. Losses at the gene ends were 0 bases for V and 7 bases for J; bases not matched to a gene: 6. As DNA, the CDR3 is TGTGCCAGCAGCGTAGAAGAGACAGGGTTTGGCTACACCTTC. Translating it yields CASSVEETGFGYTF. Based on the CDR3 plus reference TRBV9 and TRBJ1-2, the full variable domain is DSGVTQTPKHLITATGQRVTLRCSPRSGDLSVYWYQQSLDQGLQFLIQYYNGEERAKGNILERFSAQQFPDLHSELNLSSLELGDSALYFCASSVEETGFGYTFGSGTRLTVV.

The CDR3 sequence: CASSGSGTGDPHGYTF. The CDR3 coding sequence is TGTGCCAGCAGCGGGTCCGGGACAGGTGACCCCCATGGCTACACCTTC. The J gene is TRBJ1-2, the V gene TRBV7-9; TRBD1 aligns across 8 bases. The CDR3 runs to 16 residues. J was trimmed by 6 bases and V by 5 bases; bases with no gene match: 14. Germline assignment: CDR1 SEHNR and CDR2 FQNEAQ (reference sequence).

The genes are TRBV18 and TRBJ2-3, with D maybe TRBD2 (5 bases). CDR1 KGHSH and CDR2 LQKENI come from the germline V gene. The CDR3 covers 15 residues. V was pared by 1 base and J by 5 bases, with 13 bases between. This CDR3 reads CASSPQVASLDTQYF. CDR3 coding DNA: TGTGCCAGCTCACCACAGGTTGCTAGCTTAGATACGCAGTATTTT.

The table lists this clone with a few counts. V is TRBV19 and J is TRBJ2-2, with 12 bases that match TRBD1. V lost 2 bases and J lost 4; bases outside the gene matches: 2. Germline V lookup: CDR1 LNHDA, CDR2 SQIVND (reference sequence). The CDR3 covers 16 residues. As DNA, the CDR3 is TGTGCCAGTAGTATACTGGGACAGGGGGCCACCGGGGAGCTGTTTTTT. Translation gives CASSILGQGATGELFF. The full variable domain, its missing parts supplied by reference TRBV19 and TRBJ2-2, is DGGITQSPKYLFRKEGQNVTLSCEQNLNHDAMYWYRQDPGQGLRLIYYSQIVNDFQKGDIAEGYSVSREKKESFPLTVTSAQKNPTAFYLCASSILGQGATGELFFGEGSRLTVL.

The CDR3 spells CASSPGTTNYNEQFF. DNA for the CDR3: TGTGCCAGCTCACCAGGGACTACCAACTACAATGAGCAGTTCTTC. The rearrangement uses TRBV18 and TRBJ2-1; TRBD2 matches at 7 bases. Germline assignment: CDR1 KGHSH and CDR2 LQKENI. CDR3 size: 15 residues. After removal of 2 bases from V and 3 bases from J, the junction contained 4 bases not matched to a gene.

The V gene is TRBV7-9, the J gene TRBJ1-3; tentative D call: TRBD1 (5 bases). Germline V gene data show CDR1 as SEHNR and CDR2 as FQNEAQ (reference sequence). CDR3 length equals 16 residues. V gave up 1 base and J gave up 4 bases, with 14 bases separating them. The CDR3 DNA sequence: TGTGCCAGCAGCTTAGTAAGGGGCGTCTCGGGAAACACCATATATTTT. Encoded protein: CASSLVRGVSGNTIYF.

The rearrangement joins TRBV6-1 to TRBJ1-6; tentative D call: TRBD1 (6 bases). CDR1 is MNHNS and CDR2 is SASEGT in the germline V gene. This CDR3 has 15 amino acids. Trimming removed 6 bases at V and 8 bases at J, with 17 bases between. This CDR3 reads CASRSGQLLDSPLHF. The CDR3 DNA reads as TGTGCCAGCAGATCTGGACAGTTGTTGGATTCACCCCTCCACTTT.

By share, this clone ranks as large. The J gene is TRBJ1-2, the V gene TRBV4-2; 9 bases agree with TRBD1. This CDR3 is built from 14 residues. In germline, CDR1 is LGHNA, CDR2 YNFKEQ. After removal of 4 bases from V and 2 bases from J, the junction contained 2 bases not matched to a gene. The CDR3 reads CASSPDRGNYGYTF. In DNA, the CDR3 is TGTGCCAGCAGCCCCGACAGGGGGAACTATGGCTACACCTTC.

The CDR3 loop is CASSWGEGGYTF. The CDR3 DNA follows: TGTGCCAGCAGCTGGGGGGAGGGTGGCTACACCTTC. V and J are TRBV7-9 and TRBJ1-2; weak D call: TRBD1 (5 bases). V gave up 4 bases and J gave up 7 bases, with 10 bases separating them. Germline-derived CDR1 and CDR2 are SEHNR and FQNEAQ (reference sequence). This CDR3 has 12 amino acids.

The V and J genes are TRBV7-9 and TRBJ2-5; 7 nucleotides line up with TRBD1. V dropped 1 base and J dropped 5; count of bases not matched to a gene: 4. CDR3 size: 14 residues. In germline, CDR1 is SEHNR, CDR2 FQNEAQ (reference sequence). DNA for the CDR3: TGTGCCAGCAGCTTAGAGGACAGGAGGGAGACCCAGTACTTC. Its protein product is CASSLEDRRETQYF.

The V call is TRBV11-2, the J call TRBJ1-2; no reliable D call. V gave up 1 base and J gave up 4 bases, with 13 bases separating them. Germline assignment: CDR1 SGHAT and CDR2 FQNNGV. The CDR3 spans 15 residues. CDR3 in amino acids: CASSLVPSAGYGYTF. The CDR3 nucleotides are TGTGCCAGCAGCTTAGTCCCCTCGGCGGGCTATGGCTACACCTTC.

V gene TRBV6-4 combines with J gene TRBJ1-1; unclear D gene. This CDR3 spans 13 amino acids. The ends were cut back, 4 bases at V and 5 bases at J, with 11 bases in the middle. Germline loops: CDR1 MRHNA, CDR2 SNTAGT. The CDR3 nucleotides are TGTGCCAGCAGTGTCTCACAGCAGACTGAAGCTTTCTTT. It translates to CASSVSQQTEAFF.

This clone came up a few times. This chain connects TRBV5-1 to TRBJ2-1; the D gene is possibly TRBD2 (5 bases). This CDR3 region has 15 residues. CDR1 and CDR2 from the germline V gene are SGHRS and YFSETQ. V was trimmed by 2 bases and J by 5 bases, leaving 14 bases between them. This CDR3 is CASSLGLSDNNEQFF. The CDR3 bases are TGCGCCAGCAGCTTAGGACTTTCGGATAACAATGAGCAGTTCTTC.

CDR3 DNA sequence: TGTGCCAGCAGCTTACCGGGACAGGGTAGTGGCTACACCTTC. Protein: CASSLPGQGSGYTF. The chain recombines TRBV9 with TRBJ1-2; 9 positions match TRBD1. V shed 4 bases and J 7 bases; nucleotides not matched to a gene: 8. Germline CDR1 SGDLS, CDR2 YYNGEE. This CDR3 is 14 amino acids long.

A word on this clone: The conserved phenylalanine or tryptophan normally closing the CDR3 is absent here, so this likely arose from a read error. V and J are TRBV4-2 and TRBJ1-5; perhaps TRBD1 as D (5 bases). The germline CDR1 and CDR2 sequences are LGHNA and YNFKEQ. V was clipped by 0 bases and J by 5 bases, with 14 bases between them. The CDR3 is 16 amino acids. CDR3 sequence (DNA): TGTGCCAGCAGCCAAGATACCGGGGGGTGGGATCAGCCCCAGCATCTT. This gives the protein CASSQDTGGWDQPQHL.

This clone was seen only a few times. The CDR3 sequence: CASSHPGHWFLSNQPQHF. The CDR3, as DNA: TGTGCCAGCAGCCACCCGGGACATTGGTTTCTCAGCAATCAGCCCCAGCATTTT. The chain carries TRBV6-9 and TRBJ1-5; tentatively, D is TRBD1 (6 bases). Between the trimmed V and J ends, which lost 6 bases and 1 base, there was a span of 22 bases. CDR3 length equals 18 residues. Germline CDR1 is MNHGY and CDR2 is SVAAGI.

This chain links TRBV12-5 with TRBJ2-1; 11 nucleotides align to TRBD2. Germline loops: CDR1 LGHNT, CDR2 FRNRAP. J gave up 6 bases and V 4 bases, and 2 bases lay outside the gene matches. CDR3 length: 14 residues. The CDR3 here is CASGSGTSGNEQFF. CDR3 DNA: TGTGCTAGTGGTTCCGGGACTAGCGGCAATGAGCAGTTCTTC.